This entry lists 18 T cell receptor beta chains sequenced from one sample in a study of blood T cell repertoires in COVID-19. Sequenced by immunoSEQ multiplex PCR; TCRdb stores in-frame clones only, minus some. The sample lists a few hundred thousand clones; roughly 90% were seen once. Sequencing input: PBMCs or T cells enriched from blood (not recorded which). The receptors shown here come from a man aged 25 to 40 who had been exposed to COVID-19.

This chain connects TRBV7-9 to TRBJ2-7; weak D call: TRBD2 (6 bases). There are 16 residues in the CDR3. Trimming stripped 4 bases from V and 7 bases from J, with 23 bases between. Germline lookup yields CDR1 SEHNR and CDR2 FQNEAQ (reference sequence). The CDR3: CASSSSFWREVREQYF. The CDR3 DNA follows: TGTGCCAGCAGCTCCTCCTTCTGGAGGGAGGTGAGGGAGCAGTACTTC.

The chain employs TRBV19 and TRBJ1-4; 8 nucleotides align to TRBD1. V was pared by 9 bases and J by 2 bases, with 17 bases of the junction left unmatched. Germline V lookup: CDR1 LNHDA, CDR2 SQIVND (reference sequence). CDR3 length: 18 residues. CDR3 in DNA: TGTGCCAGAGAAAGACAGGGGCTACCCTTCGGGACTAATGAAAAACTGTTTTTT. This encodes CARERQGLPFGTNEKLFF.

This chain connects TRBV19 to TRBJ1-6; D possibly corresponds to TRBD1 (6 bases). Germline CDR1 reads LNHDA; CDR2 reads SQIVND (reference sequence). This CDR3 has 14 amino acids. The germline V and J ends were trimmed by 6 bases and 9 bases, with 15 bases remaining between them. The CDR3 is CASSPQGVSSPLHF. CDR3 nucleotide sequence: TGTGCCAGTAGCCCACAGGGAGTCAGTTCACCCCTCCACTTT.

This chain connects TRBV5-4 to TRBJ2-2; tentative D call: TRBD2 (7 bases). The CDR3 totals 16 residues. Trimming stripped 4 bases from V and 2 bases from J, with 15 bases between. Germline assignment: CDR1 SGHNT and CDR2 YYREEE (reference sequence). The CDR3 sequence: CASSIPGGRNTGELFF. The CDR3 bases are TGTGCCAGCAGCATCCCCGGGGGGCGAAACACCGGGGAGCTGTTTTTT. Drawing the rest from reference TRBV5-4 and TRBJ2-2, the complete variable domain is ETGVTQSPTHLIKTRGQQVTLRCSSQSGHNTVSWYQQALGQGPQFIFQYYREEENGRGNFPPRFSGLQFPNYSSELNVNALELDDSALYLCASSIPGGRNTGELFFGEGSRLTVL.

The V and J genes are TRBV6-5 and TRBJ1-2; 8 bases align to TRBD1. The length of the CDR3 is 13 residues. With V trimmed by 6 bases and J by 5 bases, 5 bases remained unmatched. CDR1 and CDR2 from the germline V gene are MNHEY and SVGAGI. The CDR3 DNA follows: TGTGCCAGCAGGTTAACAGGGGGGTATGGCTACACCTTC. Protein product: CASRLTGGYGYTF.

The chain joins TRBV2 to TRBJ2-7; D is undetermined. V lost 6 bases and J 3 bases, leaving 9 bases between the germline ends. The CDR3 runs to 12 residues. The germline gives CDR1 SNHLY, CDR2 FYNNEI. CDR3 loop: CASSTYLYEQYF. In DNA form, the CDR3 reads TGTGCCAGCAGCACCTACCTCTACGAGCAGTACTTC.

This chain uses TRBV5-1 with TRBJ2-7; a possible D gene is TRBD2 (5 bases). The germline gives CDR1 SGHRS, CDR2 YFSETQ. Between the trimmed V and J ends, which lost 0 bases and 6 bases, there was a span of 13 bases. This CDR3 spans 14 amino acids. CDR3 region: CASSLGRISGEQYF. The CDR3 DNA sequence: TGCGCCAGCAGCTTGGGAAGGATAAGCGGCGAGCAGTACTTC.

This chain links TRBV7-3 with TRBJ2-3; tentative D call: TRBD1 (6 bases). Germline lookup yields CDR1 SGHTA and CDR2 FQGTGA. CDR3 length: 16 residues. V was trimmed by 5 bases and J by 0 bases, leaving 15 bases between them. The CDR3 sequence: CASSTGTLPSTDTQYF. CDR3 nucleotide sequence: TGTGCCAGCAGCACTGGGACATTACCTAGCACAGATACGCAGTATTTT.

V is TRBV19 and J is TRBJ1-6, with 9 bases that match TRBD1. The V gene's germline CDR1 is LNHDA and CDR2 SQIVND (reference sequence). The CDR3 has 15 residues. V trimming: 9 bases; J trimming: 4 bases; junction bases outside the gene matches: 7. CDR3: CARGGQGIYNSPLHF. CDR3 bases: TGTGCCAGGGGGGGACAGGGCATATATAATTCACCCCTCCACTTT.

The CDR3 DNA reads TGTGCCAGTAGCCAGACAGGGGGCAATCAGCCCCAGCATTTT. Its translation is CASSQTGGNQPQHF. The chain joins TRBV19 to TRBJ1-5; 8 bases fit TRBD1. The CDR3 extends over 14 amino acids. After removal of 6 bases from V and 2 bases from J, the junction contained 3 bases not matched to a gene. The V gene's germline CDR1 is LNHDA and CDR2 SQIVND (reference sequence). Filled out from reference TRBV19 and TRBJ1-5, the complete variable domain reads DGGITQSPKYLFRKEGQNVTLSCEQNLNHDAMYWYRQDPGQGLRLIYYSQIVNDFQKGDIAEGYSVSREKKESFPLTVTSAQKNPTAFYLCASSQTGGNQPQHFGDGTRLSIL.

The chain combines TRBV11-3 with TRBJ2-3; D gene unclear. This CDR3 has 12 residues. Between the trimmed V and J ends, which lost 0 bases and 10 bases, there was a span of 8 bases. Germline V lookup: CDR1 SGHNT, CDR2 YENEEA. CDR3 residues: CASSLDSMAQYF. The CDR3 DNA reads TGTGCCAGCAGCTTAGATAGCATGGCGCAGTATTTT.

The chain carries TRBV18 and TRBJ2-1; 9 positions match TRBD1. Losses at the gene ends were 5 bases for V and 6 bases for J; bases not matched to a gene: 2. The CDR3 covers 13 residues. Germline V gene data show CDR1 as KGHSH and CDR2 as LQKENI. The CDR3 DNA follows: TGTGCCAGCTCAGCACAGGGGGCCAATGAGCAGTTCTTC. This translates into CASSAQGANEQFF.

V gene TRBV7-2 combines with J gene TRBJ1-1; 8 bases agree with TRBD1. This CDR3 comprises 14 residues. Looked up from germline, CDR1 is SGHTA and CDR2 is FQGNSA. Germline trimming cut 3 bases from V and 4 bases from J; bases unmatched to any gene: 4. CDR3 DNA: TGTGCCAGCAGCTTTGGACAGGGAAGCACTGAAGCTTTCTTT. Its protein product is CASSFGQGSTEAFF.

This rearrangement joins TRBV19 to TRBJ2-3; TRBD2 agrees at 7 bases. There are 15 residues in the CDR3. The ends lost 3 bases at V and 4 bases at J; junction bases unmatched: 7. CDR1 is LNHDA and CDR2 is SQIVND in the germline V gene (reference sequence). This CDR3 reads CASSMPRLASDTQYF. The CDR3 region has the DNA TGTGCCAGTAGTATGCCCCGACTAGCATCAGATACGCAGTATTTT.

Here the CDR3 DNA reads TGTGCCAGCAGCTTAGAGCGGGGATGGGGTATTAATTCACCCCTCCACTTT. Its protein is CASSLERGWGINSPLHF. The chain joins TRBV7-2 to TRBJ1-6; D is unclear. Germline CDR1 and CDR2: SGHTA and FQGNSA. V was trimmed by 1 base and J by 6 bases, leaving 16 bases between them. The CDR3 runs to 17 residues.

The table lists this clone with a count of one. The CDR3, as DNA: TGTGCCAGCTCACCCGTAGAGCGAGAGACCCAGTACTTC. This sequence encodes CASSPVERETQYF. The chain couples TRBV18 to TRBJ2-5; D ambiguous. Germline V lookup: CDR1 KGHSH, CDR2 LQKENI. The CDR3 runs to 13 residues. V gave up 3 bases and J gave up 4 bases, with 9 bases separating them.

The rearrangement links TRBV30 to TRBJ1-2; no reliable D call. This CDR3 contains 11 residues. The germline CDR1 and CDR2 sequences are GTSNPN and SVGIG (reference sequence). V was trimmed by 4 bases and J by 9 bases, leaving 12 bases between them. CDR3 in DNA: TGTGCCTGGAAGAGGGTTAGGCGCTACACCTTC. Translated: CAWKRVRRYTF.

This sequence joins TRBV7-2 and TRBJ1-4; D is possibly TRBD1 (6 bases). Germline CDR1 and CDR2: SGHTA and FQGNSA. V was clipped by 0 bases and J by 5 bases, with 13 bases between them. The CDR3 has 16 amino acids. CDR3 DNA sequence: TGTGCCAGCAGCTTAGCTTCCGGGACACCGAATGAAAAACTGTTTTTT. This gives the protein CASSLASGTPNEKLFF.